Listed here are 30 T cell receptor beta chains from one sample, sequenced in a study of blood T cells in healthy people across ages (dated by TCRdb to between 2015 and 2016). The library was built by means of 5' RACE. The listed sequencing device is Illumina HiSeq 2500. A second PCR of about 7 to 12 cycles was run with a J-beta primer mix and a sample-barcoded 5' primer. TCRdb cleaned the public reads at Q25 with fastp, built clones with MiXCR and kept in-frame beta chains. Duplicate CDR3 protein sequences are folded into a single record with the most common DNA and genes. The sample has around 780,000 distinct CDR3 sequences on record, more than 55% of them singletons. Roughly 24% of the sample belongs to the ten largest clones. The sample taken for sequencing was blood. These receptors all stem from a man aged 40-50 years in good health.

The chain is built from TRBV9 and TRBJ1-4; D unclear. The germline CDR1 and CDR2 sequences are SGDLS and YYNGEE. Trimming took 4 bases from V and 8 from J, leaving 21 bases between them. This CDR3 contains 16 residues. DNA for the CDR3: TGTGCCAGCAGCCCTGGGTGGGGTACAACCGCGGAAAAACTGTTTTTT. Protein: CASSPGWGTTAEKLFF.

The rearrangement uses TRBV25-1 and TRBJ2-5, with a tentative D call TRBD2 (6 bases). The last part of the DNA fits TRBJ2-7 better; the J call may be wrong. The germline gives CDR1 MGHDK, CDR2 SYGVNS. The length of the CDR3 is 15 residues. CDR3 in DNA: TGTGCCAGCAGTGAAATGGGCGGGACGGGGTTCGAGCAGTACTTC. Protein: CASSEMGGTGFEQYF.

This clonotype was detected a few times. The gene calls are TRBV29-1 and TRBJ2-7; 9 bases fit TRBD1. CDR3 length: 14 residues. The germline gives CDR1 SQVTM, CDR2 ANQGSEA. V was pared by 6 bases and J by 3 bases, with 9 bases of the junction left unmatched. CDR3 sequence (DNA): TGCAGCGTGATACTGGGGGACAGGGACTACGAGCAGTACTTC. Its translation is CSVILGDRDYEQYF.

V is TRBV18 and J is TRBJ1-1; D not certain. The CDR3 consists of 14 residues. V gave up 1 base and J gave up 1 base, with 7 bases separating them. The V gene's germline CDR1 is KGHSH and CDR2 LQKENI. CDR3 protein: CASSPQGENTEAFF. The DNA for the CDR3 is TGTGCCAGCTCACCACAGGGAGAGAACACTGAAGCTTTCTTT.

This chain joins TRBV20-1 and TRBJ1-1; TRBD1 might be the D (6 bases). This CDR3 is built from 13 residues. Germline V lookup: CDR1 DFQATT, CDR2 SNEGSKA (reference sequence). Deletions cut 2 bases from V and 3 bases from J, with 10 bases between. The CDR3 DNA is TGCAGTGCTAGATCGGACAGCTACACTGAAGCTTTCTTT. The encoded protein is CSARSDSYTEAFF.

The chain is built from TRBV28 and TRBJ2-3, with TRBD2 identical over 9 bases. V gave up 5 bases and J gave up 1 base; unmatched junction bases: 7. Germline V gene sequence: CDR1 MDHEN, CDR2 SYDVKM. The CDR3 is 16 residues long. CDR3 DNA: TGTGCCAGCAGTCCCCTCGAGCGGGAGGGCACAGATACGCAGTATTTT. It is translated as CASSPLEREGTDTQYF. The entire variable domain, with the rest obtained from reference TRBV28 and TRBJ2-3, is as follows: DVKVTQSSRYLVKRTGEKVFLECVQDMDHENMFWYRQDPGLGLRLIYFSYDVKMKEKGDIPEGYSVSREKKERFSLILESASTNQTSMYLCASSPLEREGTDTQYFGPGTRLTVL.

Only a few counts were recorded for this clonotype. V usage is TRBV25-1 and J usage is TRBJ2-5; TRBD1 might be the D (6 bases). The V end lost 8 bases, the J end lost 2 bases, and 12 bases lay between the germline ends. Germline values: CDR1 MGHDK, CDR2 SYGVNS. The CDR3 is made up of 13 amino acids. This CDR3 reads CASAKQGQETQYF. CDR3 in DNA: TGTGCCAGCGCCAAACAGGGTCAAGAGACCCAGTACTTC.

This chain joins TRBV3-1 and TRBJ2-5, with 10 positions matching TRBD2. Germline loops: CDR1 LGHDT, CDR2 YNNKEL (reference sequence). J was trimmed by 0 bases and V by 0 bases; bases with no gene match: 4. The CDR3 consists of 17 residues. The CDR3: CASSQELAGVYQETQYF. The CDR3, as DNA: TGTGCCAGCAGCCAAGAGCTAGCGGGGGTGTACCAAGAGACCCAGTACTTC.

The chain links TRBV20-1 to TRBJ2-3; 7 positions agree with TRBD2. Germline V gene data show CDR1 as DFQATT and CDR2 as SNEGSKA (reference sequence). V lost 0 bases to trimming and J lost 2 bases; unmatched junction nucleotides: 8. There are 16 residues in the CDR3. The CDR3 sequence: CSARDPWREHTDTQYF. CDR3 in DNA: TGCAGTGCTAGAGATCCGTGGCGGGAGCACACAGATACGCAGTATTTT.

The chain is built from TRBV9 and TRBJ2-5; TRBD2 might be the D (5 bases). The CDR3 sequence is 12 residues long. The V and J ends lost 3 bases and 5 bases respectively, with 8 bases between them. Germline assignment: CDR1 SGDLS and CDR2 YYNGEE. This CDR3 is CASSARGETQYF. CDR3 sequence (DNA): TGTGCCAGCAGCGCGAGAGGGGAGACCCAGTACTTC.

CDR3 DNA: TGCAGCGTTGGTCAGGGGCGGAACACTGAAGCTTTCTTT. Residues: CSVGQGRNTEAFF. The rearrangement links TRBV29-1 to TRBJ1-1; D might be TRBD1 (6 bases). This CDR3 comprises 13 residues. Deletions cut 4 bases from V and 1 base from J, with 10 bases between. Germline V lookup: CDR1 SQVTM, CDR2 ANQGSEA.

This clonotype came up a few times. The J gene is TRBJ2-7, the V gene TRBV7-9, with 11 bases aligning to TRBD2. Germline-derived CDR1 and CDR2 are SEHNR and FQNEAQ (reference sequence). With 4 bases clipped from V and 5 bases from J, the junction kept 7 bases outside the gene matches. This CDR3 spans 15 amino acids. The CDR3 bases are TGTGCCAGCAGCTCCATAGCGGGAGGGCCCCACGAGCAGTACTTC. Its translation is CASSSIAGGPHEQYF.

The chain employs TRBV5-1 and TRBJ2-4; maybe TRBD1 (6 bases). Germline V CDR1 and CDR2: SGHRS, YFSETQ. Trimming cost V 5 bases and J 7 bases, with 22 bases left between them. The length of the CDR3 is 16 residues. The CDR3 is CASSPRPRVRGNIQYF. DNA for the CDR3: TGCGCCAGCAGTCCCAGGCCCAGGGTAAGGGGGAACATTCAGTACTTC.

V is TRBV7-6 and J is TRBJ1-1, with D possibly being TRBD1 (6 bases). Trimming took off 1 base at V and 0 bases at J, with 9 bases between the two ends. The CDR3 extends over 15 amino acids. The germline CDR1 and CDR2 sequences are SGHVS and FNYEAQ. The CDR3 protein is CASSLEDSVNTEAFF. The CDR3 region has the DNA TGTGCCAGCAGCTTAGAGGACAGTGTGAACACTGAAGCTTTCTTT. The full variable domain, in which reference TRBV7-6 and TRBJ1-1 provide the parts outside the CDR3, is GAGVSQSPRYKVTKRGQDVALRCDPISGHVSLYWYRQALGQGPEFLTYFNYEAQQDKSGLPNDRFSAERPEGSISTLTIQRTEQRDSAMYRCASSLEDSVNTEAFFGQGTRLTVV.

This chain joins TRBV6-5 and TRBJ2-5; TRBD2 matches 9 bases. J lost 4 bases, V lost 0 bases, and 6 bases had no gene match. The CDR3 is made up of 16 amino acids. The germline V gene encodes CDR1 MNHEY and CDR2 SVGAGI. The CDR3 region has the DNA TGTGCCAGCAGTTACTCCCCCGGGCGGGGGGGAGAGACCCAGTACTTC. Translating gives CASSYSPGRGGETQYF.

In nucleotides, the CDR3 is TGCAGTGCTATGATAAGCGGGGGCACTAGCACAGATACGCAGTATTTT. It yields the protein CSAMISGGTSTDTQYF. The rearrangement uses TRBV20-1 and TRBJ2-3; 8 nucleotides match TRBD2. Germline values: CDR1 DFQATT, CDR2 SNEGSKA (reference sequence). The CDR3 is 16 residues long. V was clipped by 4 bases and J by 0 bases; unmatched bases: 9.

The chain is built from TRBV4-2 and TRBJ2-1; 14 bases are a match to TRBD2. Per the germline V gene, CDR1 is LGHNA and CDR2 is YNFKEQ. J gave up 10 bases and V 1 base, and 9 bases lay outside the gene matches. The length of the CDR3 is 17 residues. The CDR3 DNA reads TGTGCCAGCAGCCAAGCGGAAGGGACTAGCGGGAGCAGAGAGCAGTTCTTC. It is translated as CASSQAEGTSGSREQFF.

This clonotype was recorded a few times. The V and J genes are TRBV7-2 and TRBJ2-5, with 10 positions matching TRBD1. CDR3 length equals 14 residues. V was clipped by 4 bases and J by 4 bases; unmatched bases: 3. The germline V gene encodes CDR1 SGHTA and CDR2 FQGNSA. The CDR3 reads CASSSGQGSETQYF. The CDR3 bases are TGTGCCAGCAGCTCGGGACAGGGGTCAGAGACCCAGTACTTC.

The rearrangement links TRBV6-1 to TRBJ2-7, with 8 bases fitting TRBD1. Germline trimming cut 6 bases from V and 0 bases from J; bases unmatched to any gene: 4. The germline CDR1 and CDR2 sequences are MNHNS and SASEGT. CDR3 length equals 14 residues. This CDR3 reads CASRTDRDSYEQYF. The CDR3 DNA follows: TGTGCCAGCAGGACGGACAGGGACTCCTACGAGCAGTACTTC.

This clonotype has only one observation. The rearrangement uses TRBV12-3 or TRBV12-4 and TRBJ2-1, with TRBD1 matching 9 bases. V lost 7 bases, J lost 3 bases, and 10 bases stayed unmatched. There are 16 residues in the CDR3. The chain's CDR3 is CASTPSGTGYYNEQFF. CDR3 coding DNA: TGTGCCAGCACCCCGTCCGGGACAGGGTACTACAATGAGCAGTTCTTC.

The V gene is TRBV5-1, the J gene TRBJ2-2; D is undetermined. This CDR3 comprises 12 residues. Germline V gene sequence: CDR1 SGHRS, CDR2 YFSETQ. V dropped 0 bases and J dropped 16 bases, with 13 bases sitting between them. CDR3 DNA sequence: TGCGCCAGCAGCTTGGGTCATGGCGTCTGGTTTTTT. This encodes CASSLGHGVWFF.

The chain couples TRBV6-5 to TRBJ1-1; D uncertain. The CDR3 runs 17 residues. CDR1 is MNHEY, CDR2 SVGAGI, per germline. Trimming took off 2 bases at V and 0 bases at J, with 16 bases between the two ends. This CDR3 is CASSYRGPVRMNTEAFF. The CDR3 region has the DNA TGTGCCAGCAGTTACCGTGGGCCCGTACGCATGAACACTGAAGCTTTCTTT.

Worth noting for this clonotype: A much larger clone differs by one base, so this may be a read error. The gene calls are TRBV20-1 and TRBJ2-1; TRBD1 might be the D (6 bases). Trimming stripped 5 bases from V and 13 bases from J, with 24 bases between. The CDR3 loop spans 14 amino acids. The germline V gene has CDR1 DFQATT and CDR2 SNEGSKA (reference sequence). The CDR3 sequence: CSAAETGGWETQFF. Here the CDR3 DNA reads TGCAGTGCTGCAGAGACAGGCGGGTGGGAGACCCAGTTCTTC.

The V and J genes are TRBV7-9 and TRBJ1-1, with 8 positions matching TRBD1. Per the germline V gene, CDR1 is SEHNR and CDR2 is FQNEAQ (reference sequence). Losses at the gene ends were 5 bases for V and 4 bases for J; bases not matched to a gene: 3. CDR3 length: 13 amino acids. The CDR3 DNA sequence: TGTGCCAGCAGCACAGGGGGGGGCACTGAAGCTTTCTTT. This gives the protein CASSTGGGTEAFF.

There are a few counts of this clonotype. In DNA, the CDR3 is TGCGCCAGCAGCTCCGCAGGCTCCCTCTCCTACAATGAGCAGTTCTTC. It specifies CASSSAGSLSYNEQFF. The chain couples TRBV5-1 to TRBJ2-1; D gene ambiguous. Trimming left V 3 bases short and J 0 bases short, with 13 bases between. Germline CDR1 SGHRS, CDR2 YFSETQ. This CDR3 contains 16 residues.

This clonotype was picked up a small number of times. The chain recombines TRBV29-1 with TRBJ2-3, with 12 bases lining up with TRBD2. This CDR3 is built from 17 residues. The V gene end was trimmed by 2 bases and the J gene end by 6 bases; junction bases not matched to a gene: 12. Germline V gene data show CDR1 as SQVTM and CDR2 as ANQGSEA. In DNA form, the CDR3 reads TGCAGCGTTGAAACCCGCGAACTAGCGGGGGGCCCGGATACGCAGTATTTT. It translates to CSVETRELAGGPDTQYF.

This rearrangement joins TRBV7-3 to TRBJ1-2; D uncertain. The V end was cut by 2 bases, the J end by 8 bases, with 12 bases between. The CDR3 has 13 amino acids. The V gene's germline CDR1 is SGHTA and CDR2 FQGTGA. CDR3 sequence (DNA): TGTGCCAGCAGCTTACGGGGATTGGAAGGCTACACCTTC. This encodes CASSLRGLEGYTF.

This clonotype was counted a few times. The CDR3 region is CASSPGGAYGYTF. The CDR3 nucleotides read TGTGCCAGCAGTCCGGGGGGGGCCTATGGCTACACCTTC. The chain combines TRBV7-9 with TRBJ1-2; D may be TRBD1 (6 bases). V dropped 6 bases and J dropped 4 bases, with 12 bases sitting between them. The CDR3 is 13 residues long. Germline CDR1 and CDR2: SEHNR and FQNEAQ (reference sequence).

CDR3 DNA sequence: TGTGCCACCAGTGGAAGGGGGTACTATGGCTACACCTTC. It specifies CATSGRGYYGYTF. The rearrangement joins TRBV24-1 to TRBJ1-2; D may be TRBD1 (6 bases). CDR1 is KGHDR and CDR2 is SFDVKD in the germline V gene. The CDR3 extends over 13 amino acids. V lost 5 bases and J lost 3, with 9 bases in between.

The chain joins TRBV7-9 to TRBJ2-7; possibly TRBD1 for D (6 bases). Germline V lookup: CDR1 SEHNR, CDR2 FQNEAQ (reference sequence). This CDR3 has 14 amino acids. V was shortened by 5 bases and J by 4 bases, with 15 bases between the two germline ends. CDR3 sequence reads: CASSGPGTPYEQYF. The CDR3 region has the DNA TGTGCCAGCAGCGGCCCCGGGACACCTTACGAGCAGTACTTC. The full variable domain, its missing parts supplied by reference TRBV7-9 and TRBJ2-7, is DTGVSQNPRHKITKRGQNVTFRCDPISEHNRLYWYRQTLGQGPEFLTYFQNEAQLEKSRLLSDRFSAERPKGSFSTLEIQRTEQGDSAMYLCASSGPGTPYEQYFGPGTRLTVT.